This T cell receptor (beta chain) was sequenced in a study of T cell changes during pregnancy in multiple sclerosis. Repertoires were generated with immunoSEQ multiplex PCR, while TCRdb's copy carries only in-frame clones and drops some. Among over 55,000 clones listed, about 92% were seen once. Germline V gene lookup returns CDR1 SGHDT and CDR2 YYEEEE. V was pared by 1 base and J by 1 base, with 11 bases between. The CDR3 is made up of 15 amino acids. J is TRBJ1-1 and V is TRBV5-6; D is undetermined. This sample comprised peripheral blood, obtained in the first trimester of pregnancy. The source is a female donor with multiple sclerosis, enrolled in a pregnancy study. CDR3 residues: CASSLYAGPNTEAFF. Here the CDR3 DNA reads TGTGCCAGCAGCTTGTACGCAGGCCCGAACACTGAAGCTTTCTTT.